This TCR beta chain is drawn from a study of post-analysis software for immune sequencing data (dated by TCRdb to the mid-2010s). Regarding the study in general: Recorded disease courses included relapsing-remitting, secondary progressive and progressive-relapsing multiple sclerosis, with some patients lacking subtype annotation. The patient repertoires were compared against 11 previously published healthy control repertoires obtained from donors aged about 6 to 28 years. A subset of samples was prepared in parallel using single-end sample barcoding, then pooled and co-amplified after Illumina adapter ligation. The paper's findings and limits, for the study overall: Multiple sclerosis patients had significantly lower normalized Chao1 diversity than controls, a result that suggests substantial peripheral T-cell clonal expansion. Strong co-clustering of samples prepared in the same batch was shown by direct clustering with F measure, prompting a batch-effect correction. Four or five TRBV segments, including TRBV5-6, TRBV5-1 and TRBV20-1, were significantly more frequent in patients than controls. The multiple sclerosis patient group was slightly younger than the control group.

From the cysteine up to the phenylalanine, the CDR3 has a length of 15 residues. The retained sequence is limited to the CDR3, 45 bases, with the frame set at the first base. CDR1 MNHEY and CDR2 SMNVEV were looked up in the germline V gene (reference sequence). After removal of 7 bases from V and 4 bases from J, the junction retains 11 bases not matched to a gene. The library was generated by PCR. The sequencer was an Illumina HiSeq 2500. To reduce PCR and sequencing biases, unique molecular identifiers were incorporated into the TCR beta cDNA libraries. Per 1 to 10 million input T cells, around 500,000 cDNA molecules were obtained, such that each molecule approximated one T cell. The same protocol used for the earlier healthy control dataset was applied to prepare and sequence the patient libraries. Samples belonging to the same batch were prepared together, multiplexed and sequenced on a shared HiSeq lane. The study's own analysis went as follows. MIGEC was used to process the raw barcoded reads, and molecular identifier groups with only a single read were discarded before consensus assembly and CDR3 extraction. Clonotype tables were post-analysed with VDJtools, normalizing diversity by down-sampling all datasets to the smallest sample size. To correct batch-related cross-sample contamination, repertoire overlap clustering matched CDR3 amino acid sequences but not nucleotide sequences. TCRdb ran its own pipeline on the public reads, namely fastp trimming at Q25 and MiXCR clone calling, and kept in-frame beta chains. Each entry is one CDR3 protein sequence, shown with its most common DNA and genes. In this record, the V and J calls reflect TCRdb's handling and not the investigators' own analysis. The sample includes roughly 600,000 distinct CDR3 sequences, with 44% observed a single time. Clones ranked in the top ten supply 1.5% to 2% of the sample.

On this clonotype: Its cognate antigen has yet to be identified. Nothing much larger sits one base from this clone, and base qualities are not available.

To demonstrate the VDJtools post-analysis software, TCR beta repertoires were profiled from the peripheral blood of more than ten young patients with multiple sclerosis. Multiple sclerosis patients were children and adolescents aged roughly 6 to 17 years. Material for sequencing was blood. The receptor was isolated from a girl aged 10 to 17 with multiple sclerosis. The rearranged chain carries TRBV27 and TRBJ1-2, and 8 bases in between align with TRBD1. Here the CDR3 is given as CASTQGQGGFYGYTF. The bases read TGTGCCAGCACCCAAGGACAGGGCGGCTTCTATGGCTACACCTTC.